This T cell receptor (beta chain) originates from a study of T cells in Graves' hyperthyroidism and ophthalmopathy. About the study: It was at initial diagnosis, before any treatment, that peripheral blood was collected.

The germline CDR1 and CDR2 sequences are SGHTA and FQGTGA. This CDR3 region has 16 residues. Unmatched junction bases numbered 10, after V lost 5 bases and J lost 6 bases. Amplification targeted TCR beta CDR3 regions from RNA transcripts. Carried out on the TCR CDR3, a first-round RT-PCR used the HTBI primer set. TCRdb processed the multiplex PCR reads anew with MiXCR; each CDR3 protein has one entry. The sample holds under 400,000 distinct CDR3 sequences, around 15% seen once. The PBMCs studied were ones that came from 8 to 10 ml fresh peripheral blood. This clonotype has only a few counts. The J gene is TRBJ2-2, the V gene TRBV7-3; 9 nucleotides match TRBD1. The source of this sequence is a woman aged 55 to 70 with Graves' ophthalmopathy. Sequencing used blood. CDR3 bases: TGTGCCAGCAGCGCACCCGGGACAGGGTTTCCCGGGGAGCTGTTTTTT. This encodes CASSAPGTGFPGELFF.